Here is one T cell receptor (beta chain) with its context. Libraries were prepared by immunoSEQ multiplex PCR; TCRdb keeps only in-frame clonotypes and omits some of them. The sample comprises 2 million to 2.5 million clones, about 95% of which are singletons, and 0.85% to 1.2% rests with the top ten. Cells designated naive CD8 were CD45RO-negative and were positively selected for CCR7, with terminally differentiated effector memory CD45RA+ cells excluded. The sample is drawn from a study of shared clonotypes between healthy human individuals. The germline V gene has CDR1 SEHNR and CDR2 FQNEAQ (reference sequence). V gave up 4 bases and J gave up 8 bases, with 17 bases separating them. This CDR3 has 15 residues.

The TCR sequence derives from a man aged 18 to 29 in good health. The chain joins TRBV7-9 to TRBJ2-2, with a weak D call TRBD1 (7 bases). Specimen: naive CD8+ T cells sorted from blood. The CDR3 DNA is TGTGCCAGCAGCTCGACCCGACAGGGAGGAGGGGAGCTGTTTTTT. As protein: CASSSTRQGGGELFF.